This TCR beta chain appears in the sequencing data of a study of OX40 agonist ivuxolimab in advanced cancers. Germline-derived CDR1 and CDR2 are LNHNV and YYDKDF (reference sequence). Losses at the gene ends were 5 bases for V and 7 bases for J; bases not matched to a gene: 10. This CDR3 comprises 15 residues. TCRdb keeps only in-frame clones here, not all; method: immunoSEQ multiplex PCR. The sample lists 70,000 to 85,000 clones, 88% occurring once. This chain uses TRBV15 with TRBJ2-7; 11 positions match TRBD1. This clonotype originated in an adult with an advanced solid tumor such as melanoma, head and neck, liver or kidney cancer. This sample comprised CD4+ or CD8+ T cells sorted from blood, obtained in a trial of the OX40 agonist ivuxolimab. CDR3 sequence reads: CATSPHGQGAWEQYF. In DNA form, the CDR3 reads TGTGCCACCAGCCCACATGGACAGGGGGCATGGGAGCAGTACTTC.